These 16 T cell receptor beta chains were all obtained from the same sample, sequenced in a study of blood T cell repertoires in COVID-19. The assay was immunoSEQ multiplex PCR, and TCRdb's table has in-frame clones only and misses some. The sample contains about 140,000 clones, approximately 87% of which appear only once. Specimen: PBMCs or T cells enriched from blood (not recorded which). These receptors were taken from a man aged 55 to 70 who had recovered from COVID-19.

This clone was recorded once. This rearrangement joins TRBV7-9 to TRBJ1-1, with D perhaps TRBD1 (5 bases). CDR3 length: 14 residues. Germline V gene sequence: CDR1 SEHNR, CDR2 FQNEAQ (reference sequence). V was trimmed by 0 bases and J by 4 bases, leaving 9 bases between them. The CDR3 DNA is TGTGCCAGCAGCTTAGCGGCGGGGGGCACTGAAGCTTTCTTT. This encodes CASSLAAGGTEAFF.

The V and J genes are TRBV5-6 and TRBJ2-1, with 8 bases matching TRBD2. Trimming at V came to 2 bases and at J to 4 bases, leaving 5 bases not matched to a gene. This CDR3 spans 15 amino acids. Germline CDR1 reads SGHDT; CDR2 reads YYEEEE. CDR3 nucleotides: TGTGCCAGCAGCTTAATCGGGAGGGGTTACAATGAGCAGTTCTTC. Amino acids: CASSLIGRGYNEQFF.

This chain links TRBV7-2 with TRBJ2-7; unclear D gene. V was trimmed by 6 bases and J by 4 bases, leaving 10 bases between them. The CDR3 is 12 residues long. Germline-derived CDR1 and CDR2 are SGHTA and FQGNSA. For the CDR3, the DNA is TGTGCCAGCAGTTGGAGCCTTTACGAGCAGTACTTC. Its translation: CASSWSLYEQYF.

V usage is TRBV19 and J usage is TRBJ1-5, with 8 positions matching TRBD1. The germline V gene has CDR1 LNHDA and CDR2 SQIVND (reference sequence). The J segment lost 6 bases and the V segment lost 8 bases, leaving 6 bases of the junction unmatched. The CDR3 contains 13 residues. The CDR3 protein is CASWQGAGQPQHF. The CDR3, as DNA: TGTGCCAGTTGGCAGGGGGCCGGTCAGCCCCAGCATTTT.

The V call is TRBV18, the J call TRBJ2-3; the D gene is possibly TRBD1 (6 bases). This CDR3 has 17 residues. Germline CDR1 reads KGHSH; CDR2 reads LQKENI. Trimming stripped 3 bases from V and 5 bases from J, with 21 bases between. This CDR3 is CASSPGLLGASGDTQYF. For the CDR3, the DNA is TGTGCCAGCTCACCTGGTCTTTTGGGGGCGAGTGGAGATACGCAGTATTTT. The entire variable domain, with the rest obtained from reference TRBV18 and TRBJ2-3, is as follows: NAGVMQNPRHLVRRRGQEARLRCSPMKGHSHVYWYRQLPEEGLKFMVYLQKENIIDESGMPKERFSAEFPKEGPSILRIQQVVRGDSAAYFCASSPGLLGASGDTQYFGPGTRLTVL.

V and J are TRBV3-1 (or the pseudogene TRBV3-2) and TRBJ2-7, with TRBD2 as a possible D gene (5 bases). Deletions cut 1 base from V and 10 bases from J, with 14 bases between. The CDR3 loop spans 13 amino acids. The germline gives CDR1 LGHDT, CDR2 YNNKEL (reference sequence). CDR3 amino acids: CASSQGYGGVQYF. CDR3 coding DNA: TGTGCCAGCAGCCAAGGATACGGAGGAGTACAGTACTTC.

J is TRBJ1-5 and V is TRBV10-3, with D unclear. The CDR3 is 14 amino acids. Germline assignment: CDR1 ENHRY and CDR2 SYGVKD. Trimming removed 1 base from V and 0 bases from J, with 4 bases in between. The CDR3, as DNA: TGTGCCATCAGTGAGTTCGGTAGCAATCAGCCCCAGCATTTT. Its protein product is CAISEFGSNQPQHF.

As for this clone: The sample holds other DNA sequences that translate to the same CDR3. V is TRBV24-1 and J is TRBJ1-2; D may be TRBD1 (5 bases). V lost 2 bases, J lost 5 bases, and 8 bases lay in between. Germline CDR1 KGHDR, CDR2 SFDVKD. This CDR3 contains 13 residues. CDR3 coding DNA: TGTGCCACCAGTGATTCATCAGGGTATGGCTACACCTTC. It yields the protein CATSDSSGYGYTF.

This clone was recorded only once. J is TRBJ1-3 and V is TRBV29-1; D perhaps matches TRBD1 (6 bases). The length of the CDR3 is 13 residues. The V end was cut by 5 bases, the J end by 1 base, with 9 bases between. In germline, CDR1 is SQVTM, CDR2 ANQGSEA. The CDR3 spells CSVLTGSGNTIYF. The CDR3 region has the DNA TGCAGCGTTCTTACAGGGTCTGGAAACACCATATATTTT.

The chain couples TRBV4-2 to TRBJ2-7, with 7 bases identical to TRBD2. The length of the CDR3 is 15 residues. The V gene end was trimmed by 2 bases and the J gene end by 2 bases; junction bases not matched to a gene: 6. CDR1 LGHNA and CDR2 YNFKEQ come from the germline V gene. CDR3 sequence reads: CASSQIAGHTYEQYF. As DNA, the CDR3 is TGTGCCAGCAGCCAAATAGCGGGCCATACCTACGAGCAGTACTTC.

This chain uses TRBV9 with TRBJ2-7; 8 bases line up with TRBD1. This CDR3 is built from 15 residues. After removal of 0 bases from V and 4 bases from J, the junction contained 6 bases not matched to a gene. Germline V gives CDR1 SGDLS, CDR2 YYNGEE. The DNA of the CDR3 is TGTGCCAGCAGCGTAGCGGCAGGGGGCTGGTACGAGCAGTACTTC. The encoded protein is CASSVAAGGWYEQYF.

In its sample, this clone was seen a few times. V usage is TRBV4-1 and J usage is TRBJ1-2; 11 bases are a match to TRBD1. The CDR3 consists of 15 residues. CDR1 and CDR2 from the germline V gene are MGHRA and YSYEKL. J gave up 6 bases and V 4 bases, and 7 bases lay outside the gene matches. The CDR3 DNA sequence: TGCGCCAGCAGCCGCGGACAGGGGGCATTTGATGGCTACACCTTC. This gives the protein CASSRGQGAFDGYTF.

Note on this clone: The sample carries other DNA sequences with the same CDR3. This chain links TRBV2 with TRBJ2-3, with a possible D match to TRBD2 (7 bases). Germline V gene lookup returns CDR1 SNHLY and CDR2 FYNNEI. There are 15 residues in the CDR3. Trimming removed 1 base at V and 2 bases at J, with 10 bases between. The CDR3 loop reads CASSEGRGATDTQYF. In DNA, the CDR3 is TGTGCCAGCAGTGAAGGTCGGGGGGCCACAGATACGCAGTATTTT. The complete variable domain, with remaining parts taken from reference TRBV2 and TRBJ2-3, reads EPEVTQTPSHQVTQMGQEVILRCVPISNHLYFYWYRQILGQKVEFLVSFYNNEISEKSEIFDDQFSVERPDGSNFTLKIRSTKLEDSAMYFCASSEGRGATDTQYFGPGTRLTVL.

The rearrangement links TRBV12-3 or TRBV12-4 to TRBJ1-4; the D is unclear. Trimming removed 5 bases at V and 8 bases at J, with 9 bases between. The CDR3 contains 12 residues. The CDR3 DNA sequence: TGTGCCAGCAGTATACGGGTCGAAAAACTGTTTTTT. It yields the protein CASSIRVEKLFF.

The chain links TRBV25-1 to TRBJ2-5, with no clear D. Germline lookup yields CDR1 MGHDK and CDR2 SYGVNS. Trimming removed 4 bases from V and 2 bases from J, with 2 bases in between. This CDR3 has 11 amino acids. CDR3 in DNA: TGTGCCAGCAGTGCTCAAGAGACCCAGTACTTC. This translates into CASSAQETQYF. The variable domain in full, completed from reference TRBV25-1 and TRBJ2-5, reads EADIYQTPRYLVIGTGKKITLECSQTMGHDKMYWYQQDPGMELHLIHYSYGVNSTEKGDLSSESTVSRIRTEHFPLTLESARPSHTSQYLCASSAQETQYFGPGTRLLVL.

The chain employs TRBV6-4 and TRBJ2-1; D call uncertain. This CDR3 region has 15 residues. Germline V lookup: CDR1 MRHNA, CDR2 SNTAGT. V was pared by 3 bases and J by 7 bases, with 16 bases between. The CDR3 DNA sequence: TGTGCCAGCAGTGAATTTCAAACCCCCGGGAATGAGCAGTTCTTC. It encodes CASSEFQTPGNEQFF.